This TCR beta chain derives from a study of cytomegalovirus exposure and HLA in healthy donors. The overall study: Caucasian-associated ancestry cluster membership applied to 75% to 85% of 398 genotyped donors.

The PCR used 60 Vbeta and 13 Jbeta primers. The protocol was immunoSEQ multiplex PCR, while the TCRdb copy is restricted to in-frame clones and leaves out a portion. The sample holds about 140,000 clones, approximately 78% seen once. CDR1 SEHNR and CDR2 FQNEAQ come from the germline V gene (reference sequence). This CDR3 contains 13 residues. This clone was detected only once. A junction end diverges from the germline sequence, so it may reflect a read error. The chain employs TRBV7-9 and TRBJ2-7; maybe TRBD2 (5 bases). The clonotype comes from a man younger than 35 in good health and CMV-seropositive. Specimen: PBMCs. CDR3 amino acids: CSSSPTSSYEQYF. The CDR3, as DNA: TGTTCCAGCAGCCCCACTAGCTCCTACGAGCAGTACTTC.